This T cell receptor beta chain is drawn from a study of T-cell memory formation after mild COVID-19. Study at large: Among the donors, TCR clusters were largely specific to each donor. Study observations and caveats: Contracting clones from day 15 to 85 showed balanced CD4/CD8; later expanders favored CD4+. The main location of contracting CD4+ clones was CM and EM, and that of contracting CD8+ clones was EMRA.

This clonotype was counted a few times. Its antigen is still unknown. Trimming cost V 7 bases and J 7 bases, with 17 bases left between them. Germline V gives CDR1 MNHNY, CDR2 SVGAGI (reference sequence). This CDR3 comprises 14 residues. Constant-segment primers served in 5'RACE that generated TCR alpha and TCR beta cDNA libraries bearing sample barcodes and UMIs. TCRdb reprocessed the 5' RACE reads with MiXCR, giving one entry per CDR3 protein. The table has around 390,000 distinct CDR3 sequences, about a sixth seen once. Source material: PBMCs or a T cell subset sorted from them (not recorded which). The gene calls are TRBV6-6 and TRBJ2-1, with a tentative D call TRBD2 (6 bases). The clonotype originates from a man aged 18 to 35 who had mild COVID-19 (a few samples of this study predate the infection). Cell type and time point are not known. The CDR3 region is CASTIAASGNEQFF. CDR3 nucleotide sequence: TGTGCCAGCACAATAGCGGCCTCAGGGAATGAGCAGTTCTTC.